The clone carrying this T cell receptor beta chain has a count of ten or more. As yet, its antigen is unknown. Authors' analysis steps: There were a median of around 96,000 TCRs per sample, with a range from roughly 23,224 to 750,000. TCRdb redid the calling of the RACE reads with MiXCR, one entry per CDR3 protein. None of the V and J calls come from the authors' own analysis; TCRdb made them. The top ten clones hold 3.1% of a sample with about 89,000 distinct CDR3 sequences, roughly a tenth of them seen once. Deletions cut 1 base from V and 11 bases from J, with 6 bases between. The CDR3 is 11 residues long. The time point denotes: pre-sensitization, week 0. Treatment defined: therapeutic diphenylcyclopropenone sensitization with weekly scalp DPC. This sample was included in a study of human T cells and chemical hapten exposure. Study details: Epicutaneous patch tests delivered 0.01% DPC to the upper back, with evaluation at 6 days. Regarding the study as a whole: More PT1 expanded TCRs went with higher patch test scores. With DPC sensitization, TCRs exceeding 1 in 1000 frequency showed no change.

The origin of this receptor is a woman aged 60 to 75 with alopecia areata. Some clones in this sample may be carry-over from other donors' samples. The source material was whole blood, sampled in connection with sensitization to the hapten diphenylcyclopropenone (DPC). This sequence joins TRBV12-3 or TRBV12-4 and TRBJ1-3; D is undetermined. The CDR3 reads CASSLVSAIYF. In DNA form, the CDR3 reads TGTGCCAGCAGTTTAGTGTCCGCCATATATTTT.